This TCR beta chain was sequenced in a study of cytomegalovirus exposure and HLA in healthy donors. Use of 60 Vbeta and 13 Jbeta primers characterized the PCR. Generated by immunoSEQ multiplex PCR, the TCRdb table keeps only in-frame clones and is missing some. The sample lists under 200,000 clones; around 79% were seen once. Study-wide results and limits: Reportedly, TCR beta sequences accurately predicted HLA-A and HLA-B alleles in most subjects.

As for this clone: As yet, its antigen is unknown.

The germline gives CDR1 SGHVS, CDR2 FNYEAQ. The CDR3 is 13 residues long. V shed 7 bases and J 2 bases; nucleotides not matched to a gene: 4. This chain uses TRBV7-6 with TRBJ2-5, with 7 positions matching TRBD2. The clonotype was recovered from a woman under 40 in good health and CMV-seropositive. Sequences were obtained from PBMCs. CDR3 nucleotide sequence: TGTGCCAGCAAACGGGGAGGGCAAGAGACCCAGTACTTC. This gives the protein CASKRGGQETQYF. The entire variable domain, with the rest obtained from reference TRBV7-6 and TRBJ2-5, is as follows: GAGVSQSPRYKVTKRGQDVALRCDPISGHVSLYWYRQALGQGPEFLTYFNYEAQQDKSGLPNDRFSAERPEGSISTLTIQRTEQRDSAMYRCASKRGGQETQYFGPGTRLLVL.